The 31 T cell receptor beta chains presented below share a single source sample, sequenced in a study of T cell clonality in common variable immunodeficiency (dated by TCRdb to the mid-2010s). Libraries were constructed by the immunoSEQ multiplex PCR assay. TCRdb obtained this table from immuneACCESS and retained in-frame rearrangements with V and J assigned. These tables miss some clones; where compared with another copy, unresolved V genes account for less than half of the shortfall, and the remainder is unexplained. There are about 35,000 clones in this sample, and none of them is a singleton. The ten largest clones capture 9.5% of the sample. Sequenced sample: peripheral blood mononuclear cells. The receptors stem from a person aged 18 to 70 in good health.

The sample holds a few counts of this clone. The observed sequence ends 3 residues before the CDR3 terminus, with the missing tail filled in from the germline J gene. V usage is TRBV30 and J usage is TRBJ1-2; D unclear. The CDR3 contains 16 residues. Per germline, CDR1 GTSNPN and CDR2 SVGIG (reference sequence). CDR3 residues: CAWRRTASGFTDTYTF. The covered CDR3 bases are TGTGCCTGGAGGCGGACGGCTAGCGGCTTCACAGATACC.

There are many counts of this clone. The CDR3 end lies 3 residues beyond the end of the read and is filled in from the germline J gene. This chain uses TRBV6-1 with TRBJ1-1, with TRBD1 matching over 7 bases. Germline V lookup: CDR1 MNHNS, CDR2 SASEGT. CDR3 length: 13 residues. The CDR3 sequence: CASSEAIQGKAFF. CDR3 DNA, as far as it was read: TGTGCCAGCAGTGAAGCGATACAGGGGAAA.

This clone was seen many times. The read ends 3 residues before the CDR3 terminus; that terminus is restored from the germline J gene. This chain connects TRBV19 to TRBJ1-4, with D tentatively TRBD1 (6 bases). CDR3 size: 15 residues. Trimming stripped 3 bases from V and 8 bases from J, with 16 bases between. Germline CDR1 is LNHDA and CDR2 is SQIVND (reference sequence). CDR3 amino acids: CASSITQGTGEKLFF. Incomplete CDR3 DNA: TGTGCCAGTAGTATTACGCAGGGGACGGGCGAAAAA. The whole variable domain, filled in from reference TRBV19 and TRBJ1-4, reads DGGITQSPKYLFRKEGQNVTLSCEQNLNHDAMYWYRQDPGQGLRLIYYSQIVNDFQKGDIAEGYSVSREKKESFPLTVTSAQKNPTAFYLCASSITQGTGEKLFFGSGTQLSVL.

This clone has a count of ten or more. Read sequence stops 3 residues before the CDR3 end, and the germline J gene provides the missing end. V gene TRBV7-2 combines with J gene TRBJ1-5; D is uncertain. V was cut by 5 bases and J by 5 bases, with 10 bases left in between. CDR3 length equals 13 residues. Looked up from germline, CDR1 is SGHTA and CDR2 is FQGNSA. The CDR3 spells CASSGGDYQPQHF. The sequenced CDR3 bases are TGTGCCAGCAGCGGAGGTGACTATCAGCCC.

This clone has just a few counts. The junction and the germline gene differ at one end; a read error may be behind it. With the read ending 3 residues before the CDR3 end, the germline J gene is used to fill in that end. The rearrangement uses TRBV6-2 or TRBV6-3 and TRBJ2-3; D unclear. The CDR3 loop spans 16 amino acids. The germline CDR1 and CDR2 sequences are MNHEY and SVGEGT. The covered CDR3 bases are TGTGTCAGCAGTTACTCGATACTCGCGTCGACAGATACG. It encodes CVSSYSILASTDT. The whole CDR3 sequence reads CVSSYSILASTDTQYF.

This clone has ten or more counts. Coverage ceases 3 residues before the CDR3 finishes, and the germline J gene fills in the end. The V and J genes are TRBV2 and TRBJ2-7; TRBD1 might be the D (5 bases). CDR3 length: 13 residues. Germline V gene lookup returns CDR1 SNHLY and CDR2 FYNNEI. V was clipped by 4 bases and J by 0 bases, with 7 bases between them. This CDR3 is CASSGGGSYEQYF. The sequenced CDR3 bases are TGTGCCAGCAGTGGGGGCGGCTCCTACGAG. The full variable domain, rest sourced from reference TRBV2 and TRBJ2-7, is EPEVTQTPSHQVTQMGQEVILRCVPISNHLYFYWYRQILGQKVEFLVSFYNNEISEKSEIFDDQFSVERPDGSNFTLKIRSTKLEDSAMYFCASSGGGSYEQYFGPGTRLTVT.

This clone was counted at least ten times. The read ends 3 residues early relative to the CDR3; the germline J gene fills the gap. The chain recombines TRBV19 with TRBJ2-7; TRBD2 agrees at 8 bases. Germline-derived CDR1 and CDR2 are LNHDA and SQIVND (reference sequence). After removal of 1 base from V and 4 bases from J, the junction contained 0 bases not matched to a gene. The CDR3 spans 13 residues. CDR3 bases read: TGTGCCAGTAGTATAGGACTAGCGTACGAG. It is translated as CASSIGLAYE. The entire CDR3 reads CASSIGLAYEQYF.

In its sample, this clone was seen many times. The sequence runs out 3 residues before the end of the CDR3; the remainder is reconstructed from the germline J gene. The chain combines TRBV7-8 with TRBJ2-7; TRBD1 matches 8 bases. This CDR3 has 14 residues. V shed 5 bases and J 4 bases; nucleotides not matched to a gene: 7. The germline V gene encodes CDR1 SGHVS and CDR2 FQNEAQ. CDR3 bases read: TGTGCCAGCAGCCCAGGGGACAGGCGATACGAG. The encoded protein is CASSPGDRRYE. The entire CDR3 reads CASSPGDRRYEQYF.

The sample holds many counts of this clone. At one of its ends the junction is not consistent with the germline gene, which may arise from a read error. Read sequence stops 3 residues before the CDR3 end, and the germline J gene provides the missing end. V usage is TRBV7-9 and J usage is TRBJ2-2, with 10 bases identical to TRBD2. Germline assignment: CDR1 SEHNR and CDR2 FQNEAQ (reference sequence). The CDR3 sequence is 13 residues long. CDR3 protein: CAARTSGTGKLFF. The CDR3 bases that were read are TGTGCCGCACGGACTAGCGGAACCGGGAAG.

This clone appeared many times. From the germline J gene comes the end of the CDR3, since the read stops 3 residues before it. V is TRBV18 and J is TRBJ2-2, with D tentatively TRBD1 (5 bases). The V and J ends lost 3 bases and 6 bases respectively, with 11 bases between them. The germline V gene has CDR1 KGHSH and CDR2 LQKENI. CDR3 length: 14 amino acids. The CDR3 here is CASSPPQGPGELFF. Partial CDR3 DNA: TGTGCCAGCTCACCCCCCCAGGGCCCCGGGGAG.

Relative to its sample, this clone is medium-sized. The read comes to an end 3 residues before the CDR3 does, leaving the germline J gene to fill in the end. This chain links TRBV29-1 with TRBJ2-1; TRBD2 aligns across 8 bases. Germline values: CDR1 SQVTM, CDR2 ANQGSEA. V trimming: 7 bases; J trimming: 8 bases; junction bases outside the gene matches: 13. The CDR3 consists of 14 residues. CDR3 bases read: TGCAGCGCGTACCGAGCGGGAGACTCGGATGAG. This codes for CSAYRAGDSDE. The complete CDR3 protein is CSAYRAGDSDEQFF.

This clone was counted at least ten times. Read sequence stops 3 residues before the CDR3 end, and the germline J gene provides the missing end. The chain employs TRBV24-1 and TRBJ2-5; 10 bases line up with TRBD2. The CDR3 has 17 residues. Germline lookup yields CDR1 KGHDR and CDR2 SFDVKD. V shed 6 bases and J 5 bases; nucleotides not matched to a gene: 14. The CDR3 bases that were read are TGTGCCACCAGTCGTTGGGGCCTAGCGGGAGATTCGGAGACC. Translated, it gives CATSRWGLAGDSET. The whole CDR3 protein reads CATSRWGLAGDSETQYF.

This clone was found many times. The read ends 3 residues shy of where the CDR3 ends; the end is completed using the germline J gene. The genes are TRBV20-1 and TRBJ1-6; TRBD1 agrees at 8 bases. This CDR3 region has 15 residues. V dropped 1 base and J dropped 9; count of bases not matched to a gene: 8. Germline values: CDR1 DFQATT, CDR2 SNEGSKA (reference sequence). The CDR3 bases that were read are TGCAGTGCTAGAGTTCTTCAGGGGGCCTCTTCACCC. As protein: CSARVLQGASSP. In full, the CDR3 is CSARVLQGASSPLHF.

In this sample, this clone turned up many times. The CDR3 end falls 3 residues outside the read, so it is completed with the germline J gene. The chain is built from TRBV5-4 and TRBJ2-5; the D is unclear. This CDR3 is built from 15 residues. V lost 1 base, J lost 7 bases, and 17 bases lay in between. The V gene's germline CDR1 is SGHNT and CDR2 YYREEE (reference sequence). CDR3 residues: CASSLIDVSPGTQYF. Incomplete CDR3 DNA: TGTGCCAGCAGCTTGATTGATGTGTCCCCGGGGACC.

This clone was seen ten or more times. The CDR3 end is not reached by the read, which stops 3 residues before it; the germline J gene fills it in. The chain couples TRBV5-1 to TRBJ2-5, with 14 bases lining up with TRBD2. Germline V gene lookup returns CDR1 SGHRS and CDR2 YFSETQ. CDR3 size: 15 residues. Trimming removed 2 bases from V and 4 bases from J; junction bases left unmatched: 1. The chain's CDR3 is CASSFGLAGGETQYF. CDR3 DNA (partial): TGCGCCAGCAGCTTTGGACTAGCGGGAGGAGAGACC.

A remark on this clone: The read is 3 residues too short to cover the CDR3 end, so that end is filled in from the germline J gene. V and J are TRBV19 and TRBJ2-2; 7 positions agree with TRBD1. The germline V gene has CDR1 LNHDA and CDR2 SQIVND (reference sequence). This CDR3 is built from 15 residues. CDR3 sequence: CASSMGDSLNEKLFF. The part of the CDR3 DNA that was read is TGTGCCAGTAGTATGGGGGACAGTCTAAATGAAAAG.

This clone has more than one count but fewer than ten. The read terminates 3 residues before the CDR3 end, so the remaining end is supplied by the germline J gene. The chain employs TRBV6-1 and TRBJ1-2; the D is unclear. Germline assignment: CDR1 MNHNS and CDR2 SASEGT. The CDR3 runs to 15 residues. Incomplete CDR3 DNA: TGTGCCAGCAGTGGCCTAGCCGGGGTGATCGATACC. This gives the protein CASSGLAGVIDT. The CDR3, in full, reads CASSGLAGVIDTYTF.

This clone was observed many times. With the read ending 3 residues before the CDR3 end, the germline J gene is used to fill in that end. The chain employs TRBV9 and TRBJ2-1; 9 positions agree with TRBD1. This CDR3 is 18 amino acids long. Germline V gene data show CDR1 as SGDLS and CDR2 as YYNGEE. V gave up 0 bases and J gave up 6 bases; unmatched junction bases: 13. The CDR3 reads CASSVALGGGQGGNEQFF. The CDR3 bases that were read are TGTGCCAGCAGCGTAGCTTTAGGAGGGGGACAGGGTGGCAATGAG.

This clone was observed at least ten times. Coverage ceases 3 residues before the CDR3 finishes, and the germline J gene fills in the end. This chain joins TRBV19 and TRBJ2-3, with D uncertain. This CDR3 contains 15 residues. The germline V gene has CDR1 LNHDA and CDR2 SQIVND (reference sequence). The germline V and J ends were trimmed by 0 bases and 4 bases, with 11 bases remaining between them. The CDR3 sequence is CASSIDHGSADTQYF. CDR3 bases read: TGTGCCAGTAGTATAGATCACGGGTCGGCAGATACG.

Ten or more counts support this clone. The sequenced fragment ends 3 residues before the CDR3 boundary, so the rest is inferred from the germline J gene. The chain joins TRBV20-1 to TRBJ1-4; TRBD1 might be the D (6 bases). Germline loops: CDR1 DFQATT, CDR2 SNEGSKA (reference sequence). The V end lost 0 bases, the J end lost 4 bases, and 9 bases lay between the germline ends. The CDR3 is 14 amino acids. The CDR3 DNA, read in part, is TGCAGTGCTAGAGATGCAGGGGATAATGAAAAA. Translation gives CSARDAGDNEK. The full CDR3 is CSARDAGDNEKLFF.

In this sample, this clone turned up many times. The CDR3 end lies 3 residues beyond the end of the read and is filled in from the germline J gene. This chain uses TRBV20-1 with TRBJ2-7; TRBD2 aligns across 7 bases. The ends lost 2 bases at V and 6 bases at J; junction bases unmatched: 10. This CDR3 contains 14 residues. Per the germline V gene, CDR1 is DFQATT and CDR2 is SNEGSKA (reference sequence). CDR3 residues: CSARKGTTSGEQYF. The sequenced part of the CDR3 DNA is TGCAGTGCTAGAAAGGGGACTACCTCTGGCGAG.

Many counts were recorded for this clone. Read sequence stops 3 residues before the CDR3 end, and the germline J gene provides the missing end. This rearrangement joins TRBV18 to TRBJ2-1, with 10 bases matching TRBD1. Germline CDR1 KGHSH, CDR2 LQKENI. J was trimmed by 8 bases and V by 5 bases; bases with no gene match: 3. The CDR3 spans 13 residues. CDR3 residues: CASSSDRGHEQFF. The CDR3 DNA, read in part, is TGTGCCAGCTCATCCGACAGGGGGCATGAG. The full variable domain, its missing parts supplied by reference TRBV18 and TRBJ2-1, is NAGVMQNPRHLVRRRGQEARLRCSPMKGHSHVYWYRQLPEEGLKFMVYLQKENIIDESGMPKERFSAEFPKEGPSILRIQQVVRGDSAAYFCASSSDRGHEQFFGPGTRLTVL.

This clone was seen many times. The DNA read from the CDR3 is TGCGCCAGCAGCCTAATTAGCGGAAGCGATGAG. Its translation is CASSLISGSDE. The CDR3 as a whole reads CASSLISGSDEQFF. The chain recombines TRBV5-1 with TRBJ2-1; maybe TRBD2 (6 bases). From the germline J gene comes the end of the CDR3, since the read stops 3 residues before it. CDR3 length: 14 residues. CDR1 and CDR2 (germline): SGHRS, YFSETQ. The ends were cut back, 4 bases at V and 8 bases at J, with 16 bases in the middle.

The table lists this clone with many counts. The read terminates 3 residues before the CDR3 end, so the remaining end is supplied by the germline J gene. The chain uses TRBV15 and TRBJ1-2; D unresolved. The CDR3 length is 13 residues. Germline CDR1 reads LNHNV; CDR2 reads YYDKDF (reference sequence). The CDR3 bases that were read are TGTGCCACCAGCAGAGATCACTACAATGAG. Translated: CATSRDHYNE. The full CDR3 protein reads CATSRDHYNEYTF.

This clone was seen at least ten times. The observed sequence ends 3 residues before the CDR3 terminus, with the missing tail filled in from the germline J gene. The chain joins TRBV19 to TRBJ1-1; no clear D. Germline values: CDR1 LNHDA, CDR2 SQIVND (reference sequence). Trimming stripped 3 bases from V and 1 base from J, with 6 bases between. The CDR3 runs to 13 residues. CDR3 DNA, as far as it was read: TGTGCCAGTAGTATTCGGGGGAACACTGAA. As protein: CASSIRGNTE. The entire CDR3 protein reads CASSIRGNTEAFF. The full variable domain, in which reference TRBV19 and TRBJ1-1 provide the parts outside the CDR3, is DGGITQSPKYLFRKEGQNVTLSCEQNLNHDAMYWYRQDPGQGLRLIYYSQIVNDFQKGDIAEGYSVSREKKESFPLTVTSAQKNPTAFYLCASSIRGNTEAFFGQGTRLTVV.

To note about this clone: The missing CDR3 end, 3 residues past where the read stops, is filled in from the germline J gene. The chain recombines TRBV7-8 with TRBJ1-4, with a possible D match to TRBD1 (5 bases). The CDR3 spans 13 residues. The V gene's germline CDR1 is SGHVS and CDR2 FQNEAQ. CDR3 DNA, as far as it was read: TGTGCCAGCAGCTCCAGGGAAAGTTCACCA. Translation gives CASSSRESSP. The CDR3 as a whole reads CASSSRESSPLFF. Using reference TRBV7-8 and TRBJ1-4 for the parts outside the CDR3, the full variable domain is GAGVSQSPRYKVAKRGQDVALRCDPISGHVSLFWYQQALGQGPEFLTYFQNEAQLDKSGLPSDRFFAERPEGSVSTLKIQRTQQEDSAVYLCASSSRESSPLFFGSGTQLSVL.

This clone was seen repeatedly, ten times or more. The read halts 3 residues ahead of the CDR3 end, with the missing end drawn from the germline J gene. The gene calls are TRBV19 and TRBJ1-2; 10 nucleotides agree with TRBD1. This CDR3 has 12 amino acids. Germline V gene data show CDR1 as LNHDA and CDR2 as SQIVND (reference sequence). Incomplete CDR3 DNA: TGTGCCAGTAGTGGACAGGGGGGCGGC. Its protein product is CASSGQGGG. The whole CDR3 region reads CASSGQGGGYTF.

There are many counts of this clone. The read stops 3 residues short of the end of the CDR3; the missing end is completed from the germline J gene. This rearrangement joins TRBV19 to TRBJ2-5; D unresolved. V was pared by 3 bases and J by 4 bases, with 6 bases between. Germline assignment: CDR1 LNHDA and CDR2 SQIVND (reference sequence). There are 12 residues in the CDR3. CDR3 amino acids: CASSIGLETQYF. Partial CDR3 DNA: TGTGCCAGTAGTATTGGGCTAGAGACC.

This clone was detected many times. The CDR3 end falls 3 residues outside the read, so it is completed with the germline J gene. The chain employs TRBV5-1 and TRBJ2-5, with TRBD1 matching over 8 bases. Trimming removed 0 bases from V and 2 bases from J; junction bases left unmatched: 6. Germline lookup yields CDR1 SGHRS and CDR2 YFSETQ. The CDR3 length is 16 residues. CDR3 sequence: CASSLADRGWQETQYF. CDR3 DNA (partial): TGCGCCAGCAGCTTGGCAGACAGGGGTTGGCAAGAGACC. Supplemented by reference TRBV5-1 and TRBJ2-5, the full variable domain reads KAGVTQTPRYLIKTRGQQVTLSCSPISGHRSVSWYQQTPGQGLQFLFEYFSETQRNKGNFPGRFSGRQFSNSRSEMNVSTLELGDSALYLCASSLADRGWQETQYFGPGTRLLVL.

There are many counts of this clone. The CDR3 end is not reached by the read, which stops 3 residues before it; the germline J gene fills it in. The chain uses TRBV20-1 and TRBJ2-1, with 7 bases aligning to TRBD2. With 0 bases clipped from V and 8 bases from J, the junction kept 7 bases outside the gene matches. The CDR3 extends over 14 amino acids. Per the germline V gene, CDR1 is DFQATT and CDR2 is SNEGSKA (reference sequence). This chain's CDR3 is CSARDIGGSDEQFF. CDR3 DNA, as far as it was read: TGCAGTGCTAGAGATATAGGCGGGAGCGATGAG.

This clone appeared many times. The CDR3 end is not reached by the read, which stops 3 residues before it; the germline J gene fills it in. The chain employs TRBV20-1 and TRBJ2-3; D might be TRBD1 (5 bases). V was trimmed by 3 bases and J by 6 bases, leaving 7 bases between them. The CDR3 runs 11 residues. The V gene's germline CDR1 is DFQATT and CDR2 SNEGSKA (reference sequence). CDR3 region: CSASAGDTQYF. The sequenced CDR3 bases are TGCAGTGCTAGTGCAGGGGATACG.